A selection of T cell receptor beta chains follows, all from one sample in a study of Tregs in tolerant kidney transplant recipients. Measured with immunoSEQ multiplex PCR; TCRdb has only the in-frame clones, and not every one. The data hold fewer than 100,000 clones, with under 95% observed a single time. The sequenced sample was Tregs from blood, obtained before the transplant. The receptors originated from a human donor who received a combined kidney and bone marrow transplant. Both conserved end residues are part of each CDR3.

len: 14; j_gene: TRBJ2-7; v_gene: TRBV6-5; CDR3aa: CASCVGYSSYEQYF
len: 16; j_gene: TRBJ2-6; v_gene: TRBV5-1; CDR3aa: CASSSYRGTGANVLTF
len: 18; j_gene: TRBJ2-5; v_gene: TRBV4-2; CDR3aa: CASSLTSGTSGSQETQYF
len: 14; j_gene: TRBJ1-4; v_gene: TRBV7-9; CDR3aa: CASSQATLNEKLFF
len: 12; j_gene: TRBJ1-4; v_gene: TRBV30; CDR3aa: CAWSRTDEKLFF
len: 12; j_gene: TRBJ1-1; v_gene: TRBV5-5; CDR3aa: CASSLVEGRTNF
len: 14; j_gene: TRBJ2-3; v_gene: TRBV5-1; CDR3aa: CASSPGLETDTQYF
len: 16; j_gene: TRBJ1-5; v_gene: TRBV15; CDR3aa: CATSTLPGGGNQPQHF
len: 13; j_gene: TRBJ1-5; v_gene: TRBV2; CDR3aa: CASKQGLDQPQHF
len: 13; j_gene: TRBJ1-1; v_gene: TRBV7-3; CDR3aa: CASSLAGDTEAFF
len: 14; j_gene: TRBJ2-3; v_gene: TRBV29-1; CDR3aa: CSAQGGTGADTQYF
len: 13; j_gene: TRBJ2-1; v_gene: TRBV27; CDR3aa: CASLYGTSGRLFF
len: 14; j_gene: TRBJ2-3; v_gene: TRBV6-1; CDR3aa: CASSGGRGADTQYF
len: 14; j_gene: TRBJ1-2; v_gene: TRBV6-1; CDR3aa: CASSEEVQIYGYTF
len: 14; j_gene: TRBJ1-2; v_gene: TRBV7-2; CDR3aa: CASRPRLGTYGYTF
len: 15; j_gene: TRBJ2-1; v_gene: TRBV7-9; CDR3aa: CASSTGTSRRNEQFF
len: 15; j_gene: TRBJ1-5; v_gene: TRBV19; CDR3aa: CASHVAPDSNQPQHF
len: 15; j_gene: TRBJ1-4; v_gene: TRBV18; CDR3aa: CASSALWGPNEKLFF
len: 16; j_gene: TRBJ2-7; v_gene: TRBV28; CDR3aa: CASSRPGQGAIDEQYF
len: 17; j_gene: TRBJ2-7; v_gene: TRBV5-1; CDR3aa: CASSRYLETGLTGEQYF
len: 19; j_gene: TRBJ2-6; v_gene: TRBV27; CDR3aa: CASSFVGAGRSSGANVLTF
len: 17; j_gene: TRBJ1-1; v_gene: TRBV18; CDR3aa: CASSPQDRGGLNTEAFF
len: 15; j_gene: -; v_gene: TRBV5-4; CDR3aa: CASSPGGVRAYEQYF
len: 13; j_gene: TRBJ2-1; v_gene: TRBV7-2; CDR3aa: CASSPQVYNEQFF
len: 18; j_gene: TRBJ2-2; v_gene: TRBV18; CDR3aa: CASSPNLAGDLNTGELFF
len: 13; j_gene: TRBJ1-4; v_gene: TRBV6-5; CDR3aa: CASSYVRGAKLFF
len: 19; j_gene: TRBJ2-6; v_gene: TRBV28; CDR3aa: CASSRIRDREGSGANVLTF
len: 15; j_gene: TRBJ1-3; v_gene: TRBV7-2; CDR3aa: CASSGTGTAGNTIYF
len: 14; j_gene: TRBJ1-3; v_gene: TRBV5-1; CDR3aa: CASRDGYSGNTIYF
len: 11; j_gene: TRBJ2-7; v_gene: TRBV6-6; CDR3aa: CASKSGDEQYF
len: 14; j_gene: TRBJ2-3; v_gene: TRBV11-3; CDR3aa: CASSLRGITDTQYF
len: 15; j_gene: TRBJ1-3; v_gene: TRBV5-1; CDR3aa: CASSLNGGSGNTIYF
len: 14; j_gene: TRBJ2-7; v_gene: TRBV5-6; CDR3aa: CASSSKGGAYEQYF
len: 18; j_gene: TRBJ2-1; v_gene: TRBV11-2; CDR3aa: CASSQTYRRLSSYNEQFF
len: 14; j_gene: TRBJ2-7; v_gene: TRBV13; CDR3aa: CASSLGPQTYEQYF
len: 14; j_gene: TRBJ2-7; v_gene: TRBV7-9; CDR3aa: CASSFGGISYEQYF
len: 16; j_gene: TRBJ2-2; v_gene: TRBV6-1; CDR3aa: CASSDPGQGFPGELFF
len: 14; j_gene: TRBJ1-2; v_gene: TRBV18; CDR3aa: CASSPRGQEGGYTF
len: 16; j_gene: TRBJ2-2; v_gene: TRBV5-5; CDR3aa: CASSSGTGMNTGELFF
len: 15; j_gene: TRBJ2-7; v_gene: TRBV13; CDR3aa: CASSNRALSSYEQYF
len: 14; j_gene: TRBJ2-7; v_gene: TRBV28; CDR3aa: CASSPGQGAYEQYF
len: 15; j_gene: TRBJ2-4; v_gene: TRBV2; CDR3aa: CASSEGYAGVGIQYF
len: 14; j_gene: TRBJ2-3; v_gene: TRBV6-6; CDR3aa: CASRLAEGTDTQYF
len: 14; j_gene: TRBJ1-3; v_gene: TRBV2; CDR3aa: CASRQTDSGNTIYF
len: 16; j_gene: TRBJ2-1; v_gene: TRBV10-3; CDR3aa: CAISDLTTRGPNEQFF
len: 16; j_gene: TRBJ2-2; v_gene: TRBV30; CDR3aa: CAWSAWDRGNTGELFF
len: 12; j_gene: TRBJ1-2; v_gene: TRBV6-5; CDR3aa: CASRPGNYGYTF
len: 14; j_gene: TRBJ2-4; v_gene: TRBV10-3; CDR3aa: CAISESETKNIQYF
len: 15; j_gene: TRBJ1-1; v_gene: TRBV18; CDR3aa: CASSQRQGLNTEAFF
len: 16; j_gene: TRBJ2-1; v_gene: TRBV10-1; CDR3aa: CASSLLAGGGYNEQFF